This T cell receptor beta chain was recorded in a study of beta chain features in type 1 diabetes (dated by TCRdb to the late 2010s). Turning to the overall study: Patients and healthy donors did not differ in mean age, gender distribution, total cell number or subset yield. Regulatory and stem cell-like memory subsets were isolated from only 8 patients and roughly 8 healthy donors, whereas naive and central memory subsets came from all 28 donors. A total of over 90,000,000 sorted cells were examined across all samples, and a strong correlation was observed between cell number per subset and RNA yield. The study compared TCRB repertoires of sorted circulating CD4+ T cell subsets between recently diagnosed type 1 diabetes patients and matched healthy donors. The investigation overall reported the following: At VDJ recombination sites, patients with type 1 diabetes made fewer insertions and deleted more nucleotides, a pattern implying thymic rearrangement abnormalities. Naive, central memory and regulatory TCRB repertoires appeared to be more similar among patients than among healthy donors. Because cDNA was sequenced instead of genomic DNA, activated cells with high expression could be over-represented, although the groups did not differ in activation or CD3 levels. PCR may preferentially amplify shorter templates, but because patient and control samples were amplified and corrected together, any resulting skew would affect both groups equally. HLA sub-analyses involved small numbers of individuals, so any influence of HLA type on TCRB rearrangement remained unresolved. Type 1 diabetes patients showed a moderate but significant shortening of TCRB CDR3 length in all four CD4+ subsets.

Many counts were recorded for this clone. This receptor's antigen is unknown. No base quality information exists; no much larger clone differs at one position. The High Capacity cDNA Reverse Transcription Kit was used to reverse transcribe all of the isolated RNA, meaning that expressed TCRB transcripts were what got sequenced. Naive, central memory and regulatory T cell samples underwent deep immunoSEQ sequencing, averaging around 3.9 million total reads per sample. Sorted cells were lysed in RLT buffer and RNA was extracted with DNase-treated RNeasy Micro or Mini kits, depending on cell number. To prevent cross-contamination, each cell subset was processed individually, whereas patient and healthy donor samples were processed jointly. TCRB sequences were amplified from cDNA with the immunoSEQ multiplex PCR, producing 87-bp fragments spanning the CDR3 region. Amplicons were sequenced on the Illumina HiSeq platform. In the authors' own workflow: PCR bias was corrected computationally using synthetic template baselines, and reads within Hamming distance 2 were collapsed, with unmergeable singletons discarded. By aligning reads against IMGT, V, D and J genes, CDR3 length, and insertions or deletions at six rearrangement sites were assigned. Within each subset, clonotype counts were normalized to the number of sorted cells before true diversity and Gini coefficients were calculated with the tcR R package. The overlap coefficient, calculated on TCRB nucleotide sequences, was used to measure repertoire sharing. Held by TCRdb, this immuneACCESS table contains in-frame sequences only and omits some clones. Under half of the omission traces to an unresolved V gene where checked; the cause of the rest is unknown. That table gives V, J and clone size, and the DNA gave D and trimming. Here the sample has roughly 150,000 clones; 7.8% occur a single time. The top ten constitute roughly 0.97% of the sample.

From each donor, a single peripheral blood sample of approximately 110 mL on average was drawn into heparinised tubes. A BD FACSAria II and a panel including CD45RO, CCR7, CD25, CD127, CD95 and CD27 were used to sort naive, central memory, regulatory and stem cell-like memory CD4+ T cells. Purity was above 95% for every sorted population. PBMCs were isolated right away by Lymphoprep density gradient centrifugation and were stained directly, without culture. So that batch effects would be minimized, each experiment stained and sorted samples in pairs, pairing one healthy donor with one patient. The sequence was obtained from a woman in her 40s with type 1 diabetes. Sequencing input: central memory CD4+ T cells from blood.

The DNA reads TGTGCCAGTAGTAACCAGGCTTACAATGAGCAGTTCTTC. This codes for CASSNQAYNEQFF. Rearrangement joined TRBV19 to TRBJ2-1, with the D segment identity uncertain. The germline ends are 8 bases apart after V is trimmed by 4 bases and J by 4 bases. The CDR3 has 13 amino acids, counting the end cysteine and phenylalanine. Of all the DNA, just the CDR3 is kept, 39 bases in frame from base 1. For CDR1 and CDR2, the germline V gene (reference sequence) lists LNHDA and SQIVND.